This T cell receptor beta chain was captured in a study of human T cells and chemical hapten exposure. Study as a whole: During the roughly 25-week study period, patients had diphenylcyclopropenone applied to the scalp every week.

TCRdb called the RACE reads again in MiXCR, with one record for every CDR3 protein. The data contain about 83,000 distinct CDR3 sequences, under 9% of them singletons. Time point of the sample: patch test 1, 2 weeks after DPC sensitization. The treatment was: therapeutic diphenylcyclopropenone sensitization with weekly scalp DPC. The germline V gene has CDR1 SGHTA and CDR2 FQGNSA. Trimming cost V 2 bases and J 4 bases, with 11 bases left between them. The CDR3 is 14 amino acids. The material sequenced was whole blood, taken in connection with sensitization to the hapten diphenylcyclopropenone (DPC). V gene TRBV7-2 combines with J gene TRBJ1-1; D gene ambiguous. This TCR was sampled from a woman aged 30 to 39 with alopecia areata. Some clones in this sample may be carry-over from other donors' samples. The CDR3 sequence: CASSLNHLGTEAFF. In nucleotides, the CDR3 is TGTGCCAGCAGCTTAAACCACTTGGGCACTGAAGCTTTCTTT.